The 27 T cell receptor beta chains in this list originate from one sample, sequenced in a study of blood T cell repertoires in COVID-19. Assay: immunoSEQ multiplex PCR; the TCRdb copy retains only in-frame clones and omits some. The sample yields over 200,000 clones, about 88% seen once. The sample taken for sequencing was peripheral blood. The receptors shown here come from a man in his fifties or sixties who had recovered from COVID-19.

The V call is TRBV20-1, the J call TRBJ1-2; D unclear. V was trimmed by 6 bases and J by 4 bases, leaving 9 bases between them. The germline CDR1 and CDR2 sequences are DFQATT and SNEGSKA (reference sequence). This CDR3 has 11 residues. The CDR3 loop reads CSAGLSYGYTF. The CDR3, as DNA: TGCAGTGCCGGACTGAGCTATGGCTACACCTTC.

CDR3 protein: CASSADRYEQYF. CDR3 in DNA: TGTGCCAGCTCAGCTGACAGGTACGAGCAGTACTTC. J is TRBJ2-7 and V is TRBV18; D possibly corresponds to TRBD1 (6 bases). The germline V and J ends were trimmed by 5 bases and 4 bases, with 9 bases remaining between them. The CDR3 spans 12 residues. Germline CDR1 is KGHSH and CDR2 is LQKENI.

The genes are TRBV18 and TRBJ2-7, with D maybe TRBD1 (6 bases). The V and J ends lost 6 bases and 0 bases respectively, with 12 bases between them. The CDR3 totals 14 residues. Germline CDR1 and CDR2: KGHSH and LQKENI. The CDR3 DNA sequence: TGTGCCAGCTCGTCCGGGACAACCTCCTACGAGCAGTACTTC. This encodes CASSSGTTSYEQYF.

This chain's CDR3 is CATSEKTGIFNQPQHF. The CDR3 DNA follows: TGTGCCACCAGTGAAAAAACAGGGATATTCAATCAGCCCCAGCATTTT. The chain couples TRBV24-1 to TRBJ1-5; D possibly corresponds to TRBD1 (6 bases). There are 16 residues in the CDR3. The germline gives CDR1 KGHDR, CDR2 SFDVKD. V gave up 4 bases and J gave up 3 bases, with 15 bases separating them.

This chain uses TRBV7-3 with TRBJ2-2, with 7 positions matching TRBD1. CDR3 size: 14 residues. Germline trimming cut 3 bases from V and 4 bases from J; bases unmatched to any gene: 2. Germline-derived CDR1 and CDR2 are SGHTA and FQGTGA. The CDR3 coding sequence is TGTGCCAGCAGCTTGGACAGGTCCACCGGGGAGCTGTTTTTT. This gives the protein CASSLDRSTGELFF.

This clone was observed a handful of times. The rearrangement links TRBV6-5 to TRBJ2-7; weak D call: TRBD1 (6 bases). The CDR3 spans 13 residues. V lost 6 bases to trimming and J lost 5 bases, with 14 bases between them. Germline V gene lookup returns CDR1 MNHEY and CDR2 SVGAGI. CDR3 bases: TGTGCCAGCAGGATAACAGGGACGCACGAGCAGTACTTC. It specifies CASRITGTHEQYF.

CDR3 in DNA: TGCGCCAGCAGCGAGGGGCAGGGCTACGAGCAGTACTTC. It codes for CASSEGQGYEQYF. The V call is TRBV10-1, the J call TRBJ2-7; D is possibly TRBD1 or TRBD2 (5 bases each). V lost 6 bases to trimming and J lost 3 bases, with 12 bases between them. Germline loops: CDR1 WNHNN, CDR2 SYGVQD (reference sequence). The CDR3 loop spans 13 amino acids.

The chain couples TRBV29-1 to TRBJ1-2; D is perhaps TRBD1 (5 bases). Trimming took 2 bases from V and 7 from J, leaving 14 bases between them. Germline V lookup: CDR1 SQVTM, CDR2 ANQGSEA. CDR3 length: 13 residues. The CDR3 reads CSVERSREGGYTF. CDR3 in DNA: TGCAGCGTTGAAAGGAGCAGGGAAGGTGGCTACACCTTC.

V and J are TRBV9 and TRBJ2-5, with TRBD2 matching 10 bases. CDR1 and CDR2 (germline): SGDLS, YYNGEE. J lost 1 base, V lost 3 bases, and 9 bases had no gene match. This CDR3 has 17 amino acids. DNA of the CDR3: TGTGCCAGCAGCGAAGGGGGGCTAGCGGGGGCCCAAGAGACCCAGTACTTC. It is translated as CASSEGGLAGAQETQYF.

The chain employs TRBV11-3 and TRBJ2-2; no definite D call. The CDR3 spans 14 residues. With 1 base removed from V and 2 bases from J, the gap between germline ends came to 5 bases. CDR1 and CDR2 (germline): SGHNT, YENEEA. The CDR3 region is CASSLGPNTGELFF. In DNA, the CDR3 is TGTGCCAGCAGCTTAGGGCCAAACACCGGGGAGCTGTTTTTT.

The chain couples TRBV4-1 to TRBJ1-1; D unclear. Germline assignment: CDR1 MGHRA and CDR2 YSYEKL. The ends were cut back, 2 bases at V and 5 bases at J, with 12 bases in the middle. The CDR3 length is 14 residues. Here the CDR3 reads CASSQREGYTEAFF. CDR3 bases: TGCGCCAGCAGCCAACGAGAGGGTTATACTGAAGCTTTCTTT.

The chain joins TRBV9 to TRBJ2-7; D is possibly TRBD2 (6 bases). This CDR3 has 15 amino acids. The V gene lost 3 bases and the J gene lost 7 bases, with 20 bases spanning the gap. Per germline, CDR1 SGDLS and CDR2 YYNGEE. The CDR3 sequence: CASSARLEPLGEQYF. The CDR3 DNA follows: TGTGCCAGCAGCGCCCGACTAGAACCCTTGGGGGAGCAGTACTTC.

The chain uses TRBV6-5 and TRBJ1-1; unclear D gene. Per the germline V gene, CDR1 is MNHEY and CDR2 is SVGAGI. Trimming took 0 bases from V and 6 from J, leaving 14 bases between them. This CDR3 is built from 15 residues. CDR3 bases: TGTGCCAGCAGTTACTCGATAAGCACCGTATCTGAAGCTTTCTTT. Its protein product is CASSYSISTVSEAFF.

The chain is built from TRBV7-9 and TRBJ1-1; 8 bases align to TRBD1. This CDR3 comprises 15 residues. Germline V gene lookup returns CDR1 SEHNR and CDR2 FQNEAQ (reference sequence). The junction had 5 bases not matched to a gene; V was cut back by 3 bases and J by 2 bases. Here the CDR3 reads CASSFIGTGNTEAFF. The CDR3 nucleotides are TGTGCCAGCAGCTTTATAGGGACAGGAAACACTGAAGCTTTCTTT.

This clone is a singleton in its sample. Within the sample, other DNA sequences also encode this same CDR3. This chain links TRBV18 with TRBJ2-3; 7 positions match TRBD1. CDR3 length equals 14 residues. Germline assignment: CDR1 KGHSH and CDR2 LQKENI. The V gene end was trimmed by 1 base and the J gene end by 5 bases; junction bases not matched to a gene: 3. The DNA of the CDR3 is TGTGCCAGCTCACCACAGGGGGCGGGAGATACGCAGTATTTT. Translation: CASSPQGAGDTQYF.

V and J are TRBV2 and TRBJ1-3; no firm D call. Germline assignment: CDR1 SNHLY and CDR2 FYNNEI. V lost 1 base and J 0 bases, leaving 10 bases between the germline ends. This CDR3 spans 16 amino acids. The CDR3 DNA reads as TGTGCCAGCAGTGAAGTGCCACAGATCTCTGGAAACACCATATATTTT. It translates to CASSEVPQISGNTIYF.

This clone was detected only a few times. The chain has TRBV7-9 and TRBJ1-5; TRBD1 is a possible D gene (6 bases). V was cut by 5 bases and J by 11 bases, with 16 bases left in between. Germline values: CDR1 SEHNR, CDR2 FQNEAQ (reference sequence). The CDR3 has 13 residues. CDR3 protein: CASSRGDKVAQHF. CDR3 DNA sequence: TGTGCCAGCAGCCGAGGGGACAAGGTAGCCCAGCATTTT.

The chain links TRBV6-5 to TRBJ1-1, with 10 bases aligning to TRBD1. The CDR3 covers 14 residues. Germline trimming cut 0 bases from V and 7 bases from J; bases unmatched to any gene: 2. Per the germline V gene, CDR1 is MNHEY and CDR2 is SVGAGI. The CDR3 DNA follows: TGTGCCAGCAGTTACTCGGGACAGGGGTATGAAGCTTTCTTT. Translated: CASSYSGQGYEAFF.

The gene calls are TRBV19 and TRBJ1-1; a weak D match, TRBD1 (6 bases). The CDR3 totals 13 residues. Per germline, CDR1 LNHDA and CDR2 SQIVND (reference sequence). The ends were cut back, 6 bases at V and 1 base at J, with 9 bases in the middle. The CDR3: CASRRGSNTEAFF. The CDR3 bases are TGTGCCAGTAGGAGGGGGTCGAACACTGAAGCTTTCTTT.

The CDR3 reads CASSLSPGRVEGTQYF. The CDR3 DNA reads as TGTGCCAGCAGCTTGTCACCCGGTCGGGTCGAAGGGACCCAGTACTTC. The chain is built from TRBV5-5 and TRBJ2-5; no firm D call. Germline loops: CDR1 SGHKS, CDR2 YYEKEE (reference sequence). Trimming shortened V by 1 base and J by 7 bases, and 20 bases separated the two germline ends. The CDR3 totals 16 residues.

The V gene is TRBV29-1, the J gene TRBJ2-7, with 11 bases fitting TRBD1. The J segment lost 5 bases and the V segment lost 3 bases, leaving 6 bases of the junction unmatched. The V gene's germline CDR1 is SQVTM and CDR2 ANQGSEA. The CDR3 runs 14 residues. CDR3 nucleotides: TGCAGCGTTGAGACCGGGACAGGGGGTAACGAGCAGTACTTC. Residues: CSVETGTGGNEQYF.

The gene calls are TRBV29-1 and TRBJ2-5, with 9 bases fitting TRBD1. There are 13 residues in the CDR3. Per the germline V gene, CDR1 is SQVTM and CDR2 is ANQGSEA. The trim removed 6 bases at V and 5 bases at J, leaving 7 bases unmatched. The CDR3 region is CSVRTGVGETQYF. In DNA form, the CDR3 reads TGCAGCGTGAGGACAGGGGTTGGGGAGACCCAGTACTTC. Together with reference TRBV29-1 and TRBJ2-5, the CDR3 gives the full variable domain: SAVISQKPSRDICQRGTSLTIQCQVDSQVTMMFWYRQQPGQSLTLIATANQGSEATYESGFVIDKFPISRPNLTFSTLTVSNMSPEDSSIYLCSVRTGVGETQYFGPGTRLLVL.

This chain links TRBV6-5 with TRBJ1-2; 10 bases align to TRBD1. The junction had 0 bases not matched to a gene; V was cut back by 2 bases and J by 3 bases. Per germline, CDR1 MNHEY and CDR2 SVGAGI. The CDR3 loop spans 14 amino acids. This chain's CDR3 is CASSYDRGHYGYTF. The CDR3, as DNA: TGTGCCAGCAGTTACGACAGGGGGCACTATGGCTACACCTTC.

CDR3: CASSPSRTADNEQFF. The CDR3 nucleotides are TGTGCCAGCTCCCCAAGCAGGACAGCCGACAATGAGCAGTTCTTC. The chain carries TRBV18 and TRBJ2-1, with a weak D call TRBD1 (6 bases). CDR1 is KGHSH and CDR2 is LQKENI in the germline V gene. V was clipped by 6 bases and J by 5 bases, with 17 bases between them. CDR3 length: 15 residues.

The rearrangement links TRBV9 to TRBJ2-5, with 7 positions matching TRBD1. The V and J ends lost 5 bases and 2 bases, in that order; junction bases with no gene match: 15. Germline V gives CDR1 SGDLS, CDR2 YYNGEE. This CDR3 has 17 amino acids. The CDR3: CASSLTWDSLKQETQYF. The CDR3 coding sequence is TGTGCCAGCAGTTTAACGTGGGACAGCTTAAAACAAGAGACCCAGTACTTC.

The chain has TRBV24-1 and TRBJ2-1, with D perhaps TRBD2 (6 bases). The V gene's germline CDR1 is KGHDR and CDR2 SFDVKD. CDR3 size: 14 residues. The germline V and J ends were trimmed by 9 bases and 6 bases, with 17 bases remaining between them. CDR3 DNA sequence: TGTGCCACCGGGGGACGCGGGGCAGGCAATGAGCAGTTCTTC. Translating gives CATGGRGAGNEQFF.

The rearrangement uses TRBV5-4 and TRBJ1-2; TRBD1 might be the D (5 bases). Trimming cost V 4 bases and J 7 bases, with 11 bases left between them. This CDR3 has 12 residues. Per germline, CDR1 SGHNT and CDR2 YYREEE (reference sequence). CDR3 sequence reads: CASSIPQGGYTF. CDR3 in DNA: TGTGCCAGCAGCATCCCCCAGGGTGGCTACACCTTC.